This T cell receptor (beta chain) was captured in a study of T-cell memory formation after mild COVID-19. Study as a whole: The two donors had largely donor-specific TCR clusters.

Per the germline V gene, CDR1 is MNHEY and CDR2 is SMNVEV (reference sequence). This CDR3 has 14 residues. Trimming removed 8 bases from V and 6 bases from J; junction bases left unmatched: 8. TCRdb re-derived calls from the 5' RACE reads in MiXCR, one entry per CDR3 protein. The sample includes some 86,000 distinct CDR3 sequences, 25% of them seen just once. The sequence was collected from a man aged 18-30 years who had mild COVID-19 (a few samples of this study predate the infection). Cell type and time point are not known. Sample: PBMCs or a T cell subset sorted from them (not recorded which). V is TRBV27 and J is TRBJ2-2, with 8 positions matching TRBD1. This chain's CDR3 is CASSTDREAGELFF. For the CDR3, the DNA is TGTGCCAGCTCCACGGACAGGGAAGCCGGGGAGCTGTTTTTT.